The 26 T cell receptor beta chains reported below all come from one sample, sequenced in a study of CD8+CD57+ T cells in acquired aplastic anemia. Genomic DNA acted as the template from which TCR beta VDJ combination and CDR3 sequence profiling were carried out. TCRdb re-analysed the reads in MiXCR, keeping a single row per CDR3 protein. Of a few hundred thousand distinct CDR3 sequences in the sample, roughly three fifths were seen once. The specimen sequenced was sorted CD4+, CD8+, or CD8+CD57+ T cells (not recorded which) from PBMCs. These receptors were collected from a human donor with severe aplastic anemia or a healthy control (not recorded which).

This clonotype has only a few counts. This chain joins TRBV20-1 and TRBJ2-7, with 9 bases matching TRBD1. From germline, CDR1 is DFQATT and CDR2 SNEGSKA (reference sequence). Losses at the gene ends were 6 bases for V and 2 bases for J; bases not matched to a gene: 8. The CDR3 runs to 14 residues. The CDR3 protein is CSASGGQGPYEQYF. The DNA for the CDR3 is TGCAGTGCCAGTGGGGGACAGGGTCCCTACGAGCAGTACTTC.

The chain carries TRBV29-1 and TRBJ1-1; possibly TRBD1 for D (5 bases). Per germline, CDR1 SQVTM and CDR2 ANQGSEA. The CDR3 consists of 13 residues. V was pared by 4 bases and J by 7 bases, with 16 bases between. The CDR3 region is CSVGWDYYLEAFF. The CDR3, as DNA: TGCAGCGTTGGTTGGGACTACTACCTTGAAGCTTTCTTT.

With respect to this clonotype: Relative to the germline gene, one junction end is altered; a read error may explain this. The rearrangement uses TRBV10-3 and TRBJ1-4; possible D gene TRBD1, 6 bases. This CDR3 contains 14 residues. Germline V gene lookup returns CDR1 ENHRY and CDR2 SYGVKD. CDR3 DNA sequence: TGTGCCATCAGTTCAGGGGTGTCTAATGAGAAACTGGTTTTT. Its translation: CAISSGVSNEKLVF.

This clonotype was counted ten times or more. The J gene is TRBJ1-5, the V gene TRBV5-8, with no clear D. V was clipped by 0 bases and J by 5 bases, with 6 bases between them. This CDR3 contains 13 residues. The germline V gene has CDR1 SGHTS and CDR2 YDEGEE. CDR3 in amino acids: CASSLEKDQPQHF. CDR3 nucleotides: TGTGCCAGCAGCTTGGAGAAGGATCAGCCCCAGCATTTT.

The V gene is TRBV7-9, the J gene TRBJ2-2; D might be TRBD1 (5 bases). Germline V gene sequence: CDR1 SEHNR, CDR2 FQNEAQ (reference sequence). This CDR3 contains 14 residues. Trimming stripped 5 bases from V and 1 base from J, with 8 bases between. The DNA of the CDR3 is TGTGCCAGCAGCCCCACAGGGAACACCGGGGAGCTGTTTTTT. The encoded protein is CASSPTGNTGELFF.

This clonotype was seen at least ten times. The chain joins TRBV5-1 to TRBJ2-5, with D hard to call. Trimming stripped 0 bases from V and 3 bases from J, with 9 bases between. This CDR3 contains 14 residues. CDR1 and CDR2 (germline): SGHRS, YFSETQ. The DNA of the CDR3 is TGCGCCAGCAGCTTGGACGGCCGAGAAGAGACCCAGTACTTC. This codes for CASSLDGREETQYF.

The chain has TRBV13 and TRBJ1-5; D is perhaps TRBD1 (6 bases). V dropped 6 bases and J dropped 4 bases, with 13 bases sitting between them. Germline-derived CDR1 and CDR2 are PRHDT and FYEKMQ (reference sequence). The CDR3 covers 14 residues. The DNA of the CDR3 is TGTGCCAGCAGTGAACAGGGAGAAAATCAGCCCCAGCATTTT. Amino acid sequence: CASSEQGENQPQHF.

This clonotype appeared once. The chain joins TRBV7-2 to TRBJ2-5, with D perhaps TRBD2 (7 bases). Deletions cut 1 base from V and 4 bases from J, with 19 bases between. The CDR3 runs to 17 residues. CDR1 and CDR2 from the germline V gene are SGHTA and FQGNSA. DNA for the CDR3: TGTGCCAGCAGCTTAGACCGGATAGGGGGGGAAGGAGAGACCCAGTACTTC. It yields the protein CASSLDRIGGEGETQYF.

The V gene is TRBV28, the J gene TRBJ2-7, with D possibly being TRBD2 (5 bases). The V end lost 8 bases, the J end lost 4 bases, and 15 bases lay between the germline ends. Per germline, CDR1 MDHEN and CDR2 SYDVKM. The CDR3 is 13 residues long. CDR3 loop: CASVERGGYEQYF. The DNA for the CDR3 is TGTGCCAGCGTAGAAAGAGGCGGGTACGAGCAGTACTTC.

Regarding this clonotype: A junction boundary mismatches the germline segment, possibly from a read error. The chain couples TRBV5-6 to TRBJ2-2, with 10 bases aligning to TRBD2. The CDR3 totals 17 residues. Germline V CDR1 and CDR2: SGHDT, YYEEEE. The CDR3 coding sequence is TGTGCCGGCAGCTTAGCAGCGGGGGGGCTATACACCGGGGAGCTGTTTTTT. Translation: CAGSLAAGGLYTGELFF.

This chain connects TRBV12-3 or TRBV12-4 to TRBJ1-1; D gene uncertain. Trimming took 11 bases from V and 8 from J, leaving 15 bases between them. The CDR3 runs 11 residues. In DNA form, the CDR3 reads TGTGCCGGAGGAAGAGGACGAGAAGCTTTCTTT. Encoded protein: CAGGRGREAFF.

As regards this clonotype: The DNA is omitted, as the CDR3 cannot be located on it reliably, and the CDR3 follows TCRdb's listing. CDR3 in amino acids: CASSIYLCSVGALRRYQPQHF. The chain uses TRBV25-1 and TRBJ1-5. The CDR3 numbers 21 amino acids, ends counted. Germline loops: CDR1 MGHDK, CDR2 SYGVNS.

V gene TRBV7-9 combines with J gene TRBJ2-1; TRBD2 matches at 15 bases. CDR1 and CDR2 (germline): SEHNR, FQNEAQ (reference sequence). The CDR3 runs 15 residues. Germline trimming cut 5 bases from V and 14 bases from J; bases unmatched to any gene: 10. The CDR3 region is CASSVSGTSGGTEFF. DNA of the CDR3: TGTGCCAGCAGCGTATCCGGGACTAGCGGGGGGACGGAGTTCTTC.

This sequence joins TRBV6-5 and TRBJ1-4; TRBD1 matches at 7 bases. The ends lost 8 bases at V and 7 bases at J; junction bases unmatched: 7. Germline V gene lookup returns CDR1 MNHEY and CDR2 SVGAGI. The CDR3 runs to 13 residues. CDR3 residues: CASAEGAGEKLFF. The CDR3 region has the DNA TGTGCCAGCGCGGAGGGGGCAGGTGAAAAACTGTTTTTT.

The sample holds one count of this clonotype. The chain uses TRBV10-1 and TRBJ2-1; D remains ambiguous. The CDR3 loop spans 12 amino acids. V lost 2 bases to trimming and J lost 4 bases, with 3 bases between them. Germline values: CDR1 WNHNN, CDR2 SYGVQD (reference sequence). CDR3 amino acids: CASSEQYNEQFF. The CDR3 nucleotides are TGCGCCAGCAGTGAGCAGTACAATGAGCAGTTCTTC.

The table lists this clonotype with a count of one. The chain has TRBV7-8 and TRBJ2-7; the D is unclear. Germline loops: CDR1 SGHVS, CDR2 FQNEAQ. V gave up 2 bases and J gave up 2 bases, with 4 bases separating them. This CDR3 region has 12 residues. The DNA of the CDR3 is TGTGCCAGCAGCTTAATCCCCTACGAGCAGTACTTC. As protein: CASSLIPYEQYF. Based on the CDR3 plus reference TRBV7-8 and TRBJ2-7, the full variable domain is GAGVSQSPRYKVAKRGQDVALRCDPISGHVSLFWYQQALGQGPEFLTYFQNEAQLDKSGLPSDRFFAERPEGSVSTLKIQRTQQEDSAVYLCASSLIPYEQYFGPGTRLTVT.

This clonotype was detected ten times or more. The chain uses TRBV5-1 and TRBJ1-5; D is unresolved. The germline V gene encodes CDR1 SGHRS and CDR2 YFSETQ. V was pared by 0 bases and J by 0 bases, with 7 bases between. This CDR3 spans 15 amino acids. The CDR3 DNA sequence: TGCGCCAGCAGCTTGGGGGGTACTAGCAATCAGCCCCAGCATTTT. It is translated as CASSLGGTSNQPQHF.

This clonotype occurred many times. The rearrangement uses TRBV6-5 and TRBJ2-7, with a tentative D call TRBD2 (6 bases). Trimming cost V 4 bases and J 5 bases, with 12 bases left between them. Germline V CDR1 and CDR2: MNHEY, SVGAGI. The CDR3 spans 13 residues. The CDR3 reads CASSLSPSDEQYF. CDR3 sequence (DNA): TGTGCCAGCAGTTTATCCCCTAGCGACGAGCAGTACTTC.

The V and J genes are TRBV3-1 and TRBJ1-2; D not resolved. Trimming cost V 0 bases and J 2 bases, with 10 bases left between them. Germline CDR1 is LGHDT and CDR2 is YNNKEL (reference sequence). The CDR3 consists of 15 residues. CDR3 loop: CASSQDLAGNYGYTF. CDR3 nucleotides: TGTGCCAGCAGCCAAGATCTCGCGGGGAACTATGGCTACACCTTC.

The V gene is TRBV7-9, the J gene TRBJ1-2; no reliable D call. The CDR3 sequence is 14 residues long. Deletions cut 2 bases from V and 1 base from J, with 8 bases between. The germline V gene encodes CDR1 SEHNR and CDR2 FQNEAQ (reference sequence). The CDR3 region has the DNA TGTGCCAGCAGCTTACGCGAGAGTAACTATGGCTACACCTTC. Its protein product is CASSLRESNYGYTF.

This clonotype was seen a few times. The chain is built from TRBV10-3 and TRBJ2-7, with D possibly TRBD2 on 5 matching bases. Germline V CDR1 and CDR2: ENHRY, SYGVKD. V shed 8 bases and J shed 1 base, with 9 bases lying between them. The CDR3 has 12 residues. This CDR3 reads CAIGGHSYEQYF. CDR3 in DNA: TGTGCCATCGGAGGCCATTCCTACGAGCAGTACTTC.

The sample holds one count of this clonotype. The chain couples TRBV12-3 or TRBV12-4 to TRBJ1-5, with D unresolved. There are 14 residues in the CDR3. Trimming stripped 3 bases from V and 0 bases from J, with 6 bases between. In DNA form, the CDR3 reads TGTGCCAGCAGTTTCGGGTATAGCAATCAGCCCCAGCATTTT. Its translation: CASSFGYSNQPQHF.

The chain joins TRBV5-5 to TRBJ1-2; TRBD1 is a possible D gene (5 bases). The CDR3 is made up of 13 amino acids. V shed 4 bases and J shed 5 bases, with 12 bases lying between them. Germline assignment: CDR1 SGHKS and CDR2 YYEKEE (reference sequence). CDR3 amino acids: CASSGGRGYGYTF. CDR3 coding DNA: TGTGCCAGCAGCGGGGGGAGAGGGTATGGCTACACCTTC.

The V call is TRBV7-9, the J call TRBJ1-1, with D unclear. The germline V gene has CDR1 SEHNR and CDR2 FQNEAQ (reference sequence). The CDR3 has 13 residues. Trimming took off 5 bases at V and 0 bases at J, with 7 bases between the two ends. The CDR3 region is CASSVSMNTEAFF. CDR3 DNA: TGTGCCAGCAGCGTCTCAATGAACACTGAAGCTTTCTTT.

The V call is TRBV7-2, the J call TRBJ2-5, with D hard to call. The V and J ends lost 5 bases and 1 base respectively, with 11 bases between them. Germline-derived CDR1 and CDR2 are SGHTA and FQGNSA. This CDR3 is 14 amino acids long. The DNA for the CDR3 is TGTGCCAGCAGCCCCCGTCGCAGCCAAGAGACCCAGTACTTC. Its translation: CASSPRRSQETQYF.

The chain uses TRBV5-5 and TRBJ2-7, with a possible D match to TRBD2 (6 bases). Germline lookup yields CDR1 SGHKS and CDR2 YYEKEE (reference sequence). The CDR3 covers 15 residues. Trimming took off 5 bases at V and 2 bases at J, with 17 bases between the two ends. The CDR3 loop reads CASRPQMGGAYEQYF. CDR3 in DNA: TGTGCCAGCAGGCCCCAGATGGGCGGGGCCTACGAGCAGTACTTC. Looking up the rest from reference TRBV5-5 and TRBJ2-7 gives the full variable domain: DAGVTQSPTHLIKTRGQQVTLRCSPISGHKSVSWYQQVLGQGPQFIFQYYEKEERGRGNFPDRFSARQFPNYSSELNVNALLLGDSALYLCASRPQMGGAYEQYFGPGTRLTVT.